These 22 T cell receptor beta chains were sequenced from one sample in a study of CD8 T cells in Susac syndrome. With random hexamers, 0.5 to 1 ug RNA was reverse transcribed. TCRdb fed the immunoSEQ multiplex PCR reads into MiXCR, producing one record per CDR3 protein. Of roughly 150,000 distinct CDR3 sequences in the sample, approximately 95% are singletons; the top ten hold 0.16%. The sequencing input was CD4+ T cells from PBMCs. These receptors were obtained from a human donor with Susac syndrome.

V and J are TRBV24-1 and TRBJ2-3; maybe TRBD2 (6 bases). V was clipped by 5 bases and J by 3 bases, with 14 bases between them. The V gene's germline CDR1 is KGHDR and CDR2 SFDVKD. The CDR3 extends over 15 amino acids. Here the CDR3 DNA reads TGTGCCACCAGTGCTGGTCGTGGGAGGACAGATACGCAGTATTTT. It encodes CATSAGRGRTDTQYF.

V usage is TRBV6-6 and J usage is TRBJ2-6, with D maybe TRBD1 (6 bases). The CDR3 extends over 16 amino acids. CDR1 is MNHNY and CDR2 is SVGAGI in the germline V gene (reference sequence). The V and J ends lost 3 bases and 2 bases respectively, with 11 bases between them. The DNA of the CDR3 is TGTGCCAGCAGTTATGAACAGGGAGCTGGGGCCAACGTCCTGACTTTC. The encoded protein is CASSYEQGAGANVLTF.

V usage is TRBV11-3 and J usage is TRBJ2-2; D uncertain. The ends were cut back, 4 bases at V and 5 bases at J, with 11 bases in the middle. This CDR3 is 14 amino acids long. The V gene's germline CDR1 is SGHNT and CDR2 YENEEA. The CDR3: CASSSESLTGELFF. DNA for the CDR3: TGTGCCAGCAGCTCGGAATCCCTTACCGGGGAGCTGTTTTTT.

This clonotype was seen a single time. The genes are TRBV20-1 and TRBJ2-7, with D possibly matching TRBD1 (6 bases). This CDR3 is 12 amino acids long. Germline V gene data show CDR1 as DFQATT and CDR2 as SNEGSKA (reference sequence). V was trimmed by 5 bases and J by 4 bases, leaving 12 bases between them. The CDR3, as DNA: TGCAGTGCTTCCATGACAGGTTACGAGCAGTACTTC. Translated, it gives CSASMTGYEQYF.

V and J are TRBV20-1 and TRBJ2-1; 10 bases agree with TRBD1. CDR1 DFQATT and CDR2 SNEGSKA come from the germline V gene (reference sequence). Trimming at V came to 6 bases and at J to 3 bases, leaving 5 bases not matched to a gene. The CDR3 loop spans 14 amino acids. CDR3 amino acids: CSADRDRGYNEQFF. DNA for the CDR3: TGCAGTGCCGACCGGGACAGGGGCTACAATGAGCAGTTCTTC.

This chain links TRBV9 with TRBJ1-4; D not resolved. This CDR3 is built from 14 residues. Germline CDR1 is SGDLS and CDR2 is YYNGEE. The V end lost 2 bases, the J end lost 1 base, and 6 bases lay between the germline ends. The CDR3 bases are TGTGCCAGCAGCGTCCTAGGAACTAATGAAAAACTGTTTTTT. It specifies CASSVLGTNEKLFF.

This clonotype was detected once. The chain joins TRBV5-1 to TRBJ2-2, with 9 bases fitting TRBD1. Germline assignment: CDR1 SGHRS and CDR2 YFSETQ. Germline trimming cut 3 bases from V and 4 bases from J; bases unmatched to any gene: 4. There are 15 residues in the CDR3. CDR3 DNA: TGCGCCAGCAGCTCAGGGACAGGGTTCACCGGGGAGCTGTTTTTT. Translating it yields CASSSGTGFTGELFF.

The rearrangement links TRBV5-4 to TRBJ2-3, with D perhaps TRBD1 (5 bases). V was pared by 4 bases and J by 2 bases, with 11 bases between. Germline lookup yields CDR1 SGHNT and CDR2 YYREEE (reference sequence). This CDR3 has 14 amino acids. CDR3 bases: TGTGCCAGCAGCGGGGCCCAGGACACAGATACGCAGTATTTT. Residues: CASSGAQDTDTQYF. The variable domain in full, completed from reference TRBV5-4 and TRBJ2-3, reads ETGVTQSPTHLIKTRGQQVTLRCSSQSGHNTVSWYQQALGQGPQFIFQYYREEENGRGNFPPRFSGLQFPNYSSELNVNALELDDSALYLCASSGAQDTDTQYFGPGTRLTVL.

The V gene is TRBV6-5, the J gene TRBJ2-1, with TRBD1 matching 8 bases. V was clipped by 0 bases and J by 6 bases; unmatched bases: 4. Germline CDR1 is MNHEY and CDR2 is SVGAGI. This CDR3 contains 15 residues. The CDR3 sequence is CASSYSTGQANEQFF. CDR3 coding DNA: TGTGCCAGCAGTTACTCGACGGGACAGGCCAATGAGCAGTTCTTC.

The chain is built from TRBV20-1 and TRBJ2-3; D perhaps matches TRBD2 (5 bases). Germline CDR1 reads DFQATT; CDR2 reads SNEGSKA (reference sequence). The CDR3 sequence is 13 residues long. The V and J ends lost 4 bases and 2 bases respectively, with 10 bases between them. The CDR3 DNA reads as TGCAGTGCTACCCGTAGCGCCACAGATACGCAGTATTTT. It encodes CSATRSATDTQYF.

The chain joins TRBV18 to TRBJ1-2; D is unclear. Germline-derived CDR1 and CDR2 are KGHSH and LQKENI. The length of the CDR3 is 12 residues. V lost 5 bases to trimming and J lost 8 bases, with 12 bases between them. The CDR3 spells CASSMLPGGYTF. The DNA for the CDR3 is TGTGCCAGCTCAATGCTACCGGGAGGCTACACCTTC.

The V gene is TRBV5-1, the J gene TRBJ2-5; 7 bases match TRBD1. V gave up 0 bases and J gave up 5 bases; unmatched junction bases: 4. Per the germline V gene, CDR1 is SGHRS and CDR2 is YFSETQ. The CDR3 loop spans 14 amino acids. The chain's CDR3 is CASSLGQGAETQYF. CDR3 DNA sequence: TGCGCCAGCAGCTTGGGACAGGGTGCGGAGACCCAGTACTTC.

This clonotype was seen a handful of times. The chain links TRBV11-1 to TRBJ2-5; no clear D. The V end lost 2 bases, the J end lost 1 base, and 5 bases lay between the germline ends. Germline V gene data show CDR1 as SGHAT and CDR2 as FQDESV (reference sequence). The CDR3 is 13 residues long. This chain's CDR3 is CASSLTVQETQYF. Here the CDR3 DNA reads TGTGCCAGCAGCTTAACAGTCCAAGAGACCCAGTACTTC.

The chain combines TRBV20-1 with TRBJ2-2, with D unresolved. This CDR3 is 13 amino acids long. Germline V gene data show CDR1 as DFQATT and CDR2 as SNEGSKA (reference sequence). The germline V and J ends were trimmed by 6 bases and 8 bases, with 16 bases remaining between them. For the CDR3, the DNA is TGCAGTGCCTTGGACCTCCGAGGAGGGGAGCTGTTTTTT. Amino acids: CSALDLRGGELFF.

The rearrangement uses TRBV7-9 and TRBJ2-7; 9 positions match TRBD1. Trimming removed 1 base from V and 3 bases from J; junction bases left unmatched: 7. From germline, CDR1 is SEHNR and CDR2 FQNEAQ (reference sequence). This CDR3 is built from 16 residues. The CDR3 sequence is CASSLEGGQGSYEQYF. CDR3 nucleotide sequence: TGTGCCAGCAGCTTAGAGGGGGGACAGGGAAGCTACGAGCAGTACTTC.

The CDR3 DNA reads as TGTGCCAGCAGCGAGACAGGGACGACTGAAGCTTTCTTT. Residues: CASSETGTTEAFF. The rearrangement joins TRBV5-6 to TRBJ1-1, with 7 bases fitting TRBD1. V was pared by 4 bases and J by 5 bases, with 5 bases of the junction left unmatched. CDR1 is SGHDT and CDR2 is YYEEEE in the germline V gene. This CDR3 has 13 amino acids.

In this sample, this clonotype turned up once. The rearrangement uses TRBV6-5 and TRBJ1-2; D is unresolved. Germline lookup yields CDR1 MNHEY and CDR2 SVGAGI. The CDR3 spans 14 residues. V lost 2 bases, J lost 0 bases, and 7 bases lay in between. CDR3 nucleotide sequence: TGTGCCAGCAGTTACACACGGACTAACTATGGCTACACCTTC. Amino acid sequence: CASSYTRTNYGYTF.

The chain links TRBV2 to TRBJ2-1; 7 bases match TRBD2. The germline V gene has CDR1 SNHLY and CDR2 FYNNEI. The J segment lost 7 bases and the V segment lost 8 bases, leaving 5 bases of the junction unmatched. The CDR3 contains 12 residues. The CDR3 bases are TGTGCCAGCGTCAGGGAGGGTAATGAGCAGTTCTTC. This gives the protein CASVREGNEQFF.

The chain couples TRBV25-1 to TRBJ2-7; 7 positions match TRBD2. The CDR3 length is 12 residues. Germline CDR1 reads MGHDK; CDR2 reads SYGVNS. Trimming cost V 6 bases and J 4 bases; bases outside gene matches: 3. CDR3 nucleotide sequence: TGTGCCAGCAGCGACGGGGGGTACGAGCAGTACTTC. Encoded protein: CASSDGGYEQYF.

The chain links TRBV12-3 or TRBV12-4 to TRBJ1-2; TRBD1 might be the D (5 bases). V was cut by 6 bases and J by 8 bases, with 16 bases left in between. The CDR3 runs to 13 residues. CDR3 nucleotides: TGTGCCAGCAGGCCCTCAGGGTCCGGGGGCTACACCTTC. Its translation: CASRPSGSGGYTF.

The chain combines TRBV7-9 with TRBJ2-2; a weak D match, TRBD2 (5 bases). The CDR3 consists of 15 residues. The V gene lost 3 bases and the J gene lost 1 base, with 9 bases spanning the gap. In germline, CDR1 is SEHNR, CDR2 FQNEAQ (reference sequence). The CDR3 DNA is TGTGCCAGCAGCTTTGTGGACTGGAACACCGGGGAGCTGTTTTTT. Protein product: CASSFVDWNTGELFF.

The chain couples TRBV3-1 to TRBJ2-5; D is undetermined. Germline CDR1 and CDR2: LGHDT and YNNKEL (reference sequence). This CDR3 spans 13 amino acids. Between the trimmed V and J ends, which lost 3 bases and 0 bases, there was a span of 5 bases. CDR3 in amino acids: CASSHRYQETQYF. CDR3 nucleotide sequence: TGTGCCAGCAGCCACAGATACCAAGAGACCCAGTACTTC.